Each of the 14 T cell receptor beta chains below was sequenced from the same sample in a study of response to subunit inactivated influenza vaccine. TCRdb re-derived calls from the RT-PCR reads in MiXCR, one entry per CDR3 protein. The data show about 780,000 distinct CDR3 sequences, about 18% seen once. This specimen consisted of PBMCs from blood, obtained less than 6 days after vaccination. The receptors derive from a man in his forties or fifties who received an inactivated influenza vaccine.

This clonotype turned up a few times. The V gene is TRBV11-2, the J gene TRBJ2-3; D might be TRBD1 (6 bases). V shed 4 bases and J shed 1 base, with 30 bases lying between them. CDR3 size: 21 residues. Germline V gives CDR1 SGHAT, CDR2 FQNNGV. CDR3 residues: CASSSLQGPSSPPHGTDTQYF. The CDR3 coding sequence is TGTGCCAGCAGCTCGTTACAGGGTCCATCATCCCCACCCCACGGCACAGATACGCAGTATTTT.

The rearrangement uses TRBV7-9 and TRBJ2-7, with a weak D call TRBD1 (6 bases). With 4 bases removed from V and 6 bases from J, the gap between germline ends came to 13 bases. Per the germline V gene, CDR1 is SEHNR and CDR2 is FQNEAQ (reference sequence). The CDR3 is 13 amino acids. CDR3 loop: CASSSRGRGEQYF. In nucleotides, the CDR3 is TGTGCCAGCAGCTCCAGGGGAAGGGGCGAGCAGTACTTC.

This chain uses TRBV20-1 with TRBJ2-2; tentative D call: TRBD2 (7 bases). Germline CDR1 is DFQATT and CDR2 is SNEGSKA (reference sequence). This CDR3 contains 16 residues. V dropped 4 bases and J dropped 0 bases, with 15 bases sitting between them. The CDR3 coding sequence is TGCAGTGCTAAAAGGGGGGGTCGGGCGAACACCGGGGAGCTGTTTTTT. Amino acid sequence: CSAKRGGRANTGELFF.

The chain couples TRBV19 to TRBJ2-3; TRBD2 matches at 11 bases. Germline V CDR1 and CDR2: LNHDA, SQIVND (reference sequence). V lost 1 base to trimming and J lost 5 bases; unmatched junction nucleotides: 5. The CDR3 contains 16 residues. The CDR3 loop reads CASSIGLAGRGDTQYF. CDR3 in DNA: TGTGCCAGTAGTATAGGACTAGCGGGAAGGGGAGATACGCAGTATTTT.

The V gene is TRBV15, the J gene TRBJ2-3, with D possibly TRBD2 on 6 matching bases. The germline gives CDR1 LNHNV, CDR2 YYDKDF (reference sequence). This CDR3 comprises 14 residues. Trimming removed 11 bases from V and 2 bases from J, with 17 bases in between. The CDR3, as DNA: TGTGCCTCCAAACGGGAGCTCCTCACAGATACGCAGTATTTT. Its protein product is CASKRELLTDTQYF.

V is TRBV20-1 and J is TRBJ2-3; 8 bases fit TRBD2. The CDR3 is made up of 15 amino acids. In germline, CDR1 is DFQATT, CDR2 SNEGSKA (reference sequence). The V and J ends lost 6 bases and 4 bases, in that order; junction bases with no gene match: 12. The CDR3 nucleotides are TGCAGTGCGGGTCTGAGCGGGAGATTGGCAGATACGCAGTATTTT. This translates into CSAGLSGRLADTQYF.

The V call is TRBV20-1, the J call TRBJ1-2; 12 bases agree with TRBD1. The CDR3 totals 13 residues. V shed 5 bases and J 4 bases; nucleotides not matched to a gene: 2. Germline lookup yields CDR1 DFQATT and CDR2 SNEGSKA (reference sequence). The CDR3 is CSAGTGGVYGYTF. DNA for the CDR3: TGCAGTGCTGGGACAGGGGGCGTCTATGGCTACACCTTC.

The genes are TRBV7-2 and TRBJ2-7; weak D call: TRBD2 (6 bases). From germline, CDR1 is SGHTA and CDR2 FQGNSA. Trimming removed 1 base at V and 7 bases at J, with 14 bases between. The CDR3 length is 14 residues. CDR3 loop: CASSLDGTAQEQYF. CDR3 in DNA: TGTGCCAGCAGCTTAGACGGGACTGCCCAAGAGCAGTACTTC.

The V call is TRBV4-3, the J call TRBJ1-6; D is unresolved. This CDR3 is built from 14 residues. V was pared by 0 bases and J by 6 bases, with 6 bases between. Germline V lookup: CDR1 LGHNA, CDR2 YSLEER. This chain's CDR3 is CASSQEVLNSPLHF. CDR3 nucleotide sequence: TGCGCCAGCAGCCAAGAAGTCCTTAATTCACCCCTCCACTTT.

V usage is TRBV5-1 and J usage is TRBJ2-3; D ambiguous. The CDR3 sequence is 16 residues long. CDR1 and CDR2 from the germline V gene are SGHRS and YFSETQ. V was cut by 3 bases and J by 1 base, with 15 bases left in between. This chain's CDR3 is CASSSKAFAGTDTQYF. In nucleotides, the CDR3 is TGCGCCAGCAGCTCAAAAGCTTTTGCCGGCACAGATACGCAGTATTTT.

This clonotype was observed a handful of times. The J gene is TRBJ2-1, the V gene TRBV4-1; unclear D gene. Per germline, CDR1 MGHRA and CDR2 YSYEKL. The CDR3 contains 15 residues. The ends were cut back, 6 bases at V and 7 bases at J, with 19 bases in the middle. CDR3 nucleotide sequence: TGCGCCAGCAGTCGAGAACTAAGCGAGGCGAATGAGCAGTTCTTC. Translation: CASSRELSEANEQFF.

The chain has TRBV19 and TRBJ2-6; a weak D match, TRBD2 (5 bases). Trimming stripped 3 bases from V and 2 bases from J, with 11 bases between. Germline V lookup: CDR1 LNHDA, CDR2 SQIVND (reference sequence). The CDR3 has 16 residues. The CDR3 reads CASSIFSGAGANVLTF. In DNA, the CDR3 is TGTGCCAGTAGTATTTTTTCCGGGGCTGGGGCCAACGTCCTGACTTTC.

The gene calls are TRBV6-2 or TRBV6-3 and TRBJ2-2, with unresolved D. The V gene's germline CDR1 is MNHEY and CDR2 SVGEGT. The CDR3 is made up of 14 amino acids. V lost 5 bases to trimming and J lost 3 bases, with 10 bases between them. CDR3 in amino acids: CASSTTVYTGELFF. The CDR3 DNA sequence: TGTGCCAGCAGTACCACCGTATACACCGGGGAGCTGTTTTTT.

The rearrangement links TRBV7-9 to TRBJ2-3; D remains ambiguous. Trimming shortened V by 7 bases and J by 5 bases, and 10 bases separated the two germline ends. CDR1 is SEHNR and CDR2 is FQNEAQ in the germline V gene (reference sequence). The CDR3 loop spans 12 amino acids. The CDR3, as DNA: TGTGCCAGCACCACCCTAGGAGATACGCAGTATTTT. Its protein is CASTTLGDTQYF.